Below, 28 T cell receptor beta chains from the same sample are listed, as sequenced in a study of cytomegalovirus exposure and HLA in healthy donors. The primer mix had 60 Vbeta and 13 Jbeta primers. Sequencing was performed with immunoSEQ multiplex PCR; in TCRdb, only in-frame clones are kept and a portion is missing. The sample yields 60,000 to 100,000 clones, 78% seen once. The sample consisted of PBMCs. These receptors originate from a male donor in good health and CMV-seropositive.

The CDR3 DNA is TGTGCCAGCAGTCGCGGACTAGCGGGGTCCTACGAGCAGTACTTC. Its protein is CASSRGLAGSYEQYF. The chain uses TRBV27 and TRBJ2-7; 12 nucleotides match TRBD2. Per germline, CDR1 MNHEY and CDR2 SMNVEV (reference sequence). The CDR3 has 15 amino acids. V lost 5 bases and J lost 1; bases outside the gene matches: 3.

The CDR3 is CASSLSPGQGLLNGYTF. The CDR3 DNA reads TGCGCCAGCAGCTTGTCACCGGGACAGGGCCTTCTGAATGGCTACACCTTC. V and J are TRBV5-1 and TRBJ1-2; 9 bases line up with TRBD1. The CDR3 length is 17 residues. Germline V gene lookup returns CDR1 SGHRS and CDR2 YFSETQ. V was pared by 1 base and J by 6 bases, with 13 bases of the junction left unmatched.

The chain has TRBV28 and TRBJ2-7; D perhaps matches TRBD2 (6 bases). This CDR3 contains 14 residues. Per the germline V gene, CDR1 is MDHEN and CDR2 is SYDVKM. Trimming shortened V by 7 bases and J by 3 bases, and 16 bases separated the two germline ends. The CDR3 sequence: CASTRGLGNYEQYF. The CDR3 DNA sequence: TGTGCCAGCACCCGGGGGTTGGGGAACTACGAGCAGTACTTC.

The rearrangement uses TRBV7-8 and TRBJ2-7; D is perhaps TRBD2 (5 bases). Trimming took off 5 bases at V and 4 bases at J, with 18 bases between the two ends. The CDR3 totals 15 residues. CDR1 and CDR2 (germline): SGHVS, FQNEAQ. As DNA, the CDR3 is TGTGCCAGCAGCCAGGACTTCGGGGTAGGGTACGAGCAGTACTTC. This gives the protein CASSQDFGVGYEQYF.

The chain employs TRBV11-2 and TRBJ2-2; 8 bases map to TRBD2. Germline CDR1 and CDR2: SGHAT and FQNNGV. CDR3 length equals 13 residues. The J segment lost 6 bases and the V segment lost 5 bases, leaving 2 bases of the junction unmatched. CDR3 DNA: TGTGCCAGCAGCCGGACTAGCCCCGGGGAGCTGTTTTTT. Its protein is CASSRTSPGELFF.

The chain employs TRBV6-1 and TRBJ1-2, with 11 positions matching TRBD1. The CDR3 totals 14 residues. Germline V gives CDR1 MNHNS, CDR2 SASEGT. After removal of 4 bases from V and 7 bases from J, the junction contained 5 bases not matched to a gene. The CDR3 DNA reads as TGTGCCAGCAGTGTCGGACAGGGGGCGGGTGGCTACACCTTC. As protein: CASSVGQGAGGYTF.

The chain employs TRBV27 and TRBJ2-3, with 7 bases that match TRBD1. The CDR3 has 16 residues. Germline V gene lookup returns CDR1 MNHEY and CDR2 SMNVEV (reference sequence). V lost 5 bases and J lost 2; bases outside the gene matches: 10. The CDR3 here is CASSLTSGGTTDTQYF. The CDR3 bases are TGTGCCAGCAGTCTTACCTCAGGGGGAACCACAGATACGCAGTATTTT.

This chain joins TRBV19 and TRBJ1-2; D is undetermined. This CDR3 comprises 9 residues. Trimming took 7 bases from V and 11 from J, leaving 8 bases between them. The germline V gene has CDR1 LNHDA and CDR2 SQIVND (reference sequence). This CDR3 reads CASKRQYTF. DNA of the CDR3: TGTGCCAGTAAGCGTCAGTACACCTTC.

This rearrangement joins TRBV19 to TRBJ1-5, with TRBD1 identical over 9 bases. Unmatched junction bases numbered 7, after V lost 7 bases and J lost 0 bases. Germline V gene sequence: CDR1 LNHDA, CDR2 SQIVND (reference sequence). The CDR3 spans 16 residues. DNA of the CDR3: TGTGCCAGTACCCCCCGGACAGGGGATAGCAATCAGCCCCAGCATTTT. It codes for CASTPRTGDSNQPQHF. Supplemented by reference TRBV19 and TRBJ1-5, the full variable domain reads DGGITQSPKYLFRKEGQNVTLSCEQNLNHDAMYWYRQDPGQGLRLIYYSQIVNDFQKGDIAEGYSVSREKKESFPLTVTSAQKNPTAFYLCASTPRTGDSNQPQHFGDGTRLSIL.

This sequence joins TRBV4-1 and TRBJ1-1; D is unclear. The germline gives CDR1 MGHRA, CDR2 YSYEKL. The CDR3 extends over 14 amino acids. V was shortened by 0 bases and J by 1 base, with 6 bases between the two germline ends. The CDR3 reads CASSQEVANTEAFF. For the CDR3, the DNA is TGCGCCAGCAGCCAAGAGGTGGCGAACACTGAAGCTTTCTTT.

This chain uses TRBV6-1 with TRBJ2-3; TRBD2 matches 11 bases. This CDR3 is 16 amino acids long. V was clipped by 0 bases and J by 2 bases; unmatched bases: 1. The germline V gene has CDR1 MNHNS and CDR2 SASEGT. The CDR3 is CASSEASGGATDTQYF. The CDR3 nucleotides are TGTGCCAGCAGTGAAGCTAGCGGGGGGGCCACAGATACGCAGTATTTT.

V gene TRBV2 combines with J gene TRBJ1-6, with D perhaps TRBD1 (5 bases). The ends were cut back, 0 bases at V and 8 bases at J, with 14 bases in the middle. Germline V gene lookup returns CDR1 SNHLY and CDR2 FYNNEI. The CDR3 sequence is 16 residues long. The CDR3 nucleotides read TGTGCCAGCAGTGAAGCGGGCTCGGGGGGTTATTCACCCCTCCACTTT. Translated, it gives CASSEAGSGGYSPLHF.

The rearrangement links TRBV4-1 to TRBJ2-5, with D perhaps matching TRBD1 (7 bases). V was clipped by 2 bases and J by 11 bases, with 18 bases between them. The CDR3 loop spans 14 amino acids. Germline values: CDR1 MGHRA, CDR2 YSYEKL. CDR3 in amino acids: CASSQQGGEREQYF. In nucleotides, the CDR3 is TGCGCCAGCAGCCAACAGGGGGGAGAACGGGAGCAGTACTTC.

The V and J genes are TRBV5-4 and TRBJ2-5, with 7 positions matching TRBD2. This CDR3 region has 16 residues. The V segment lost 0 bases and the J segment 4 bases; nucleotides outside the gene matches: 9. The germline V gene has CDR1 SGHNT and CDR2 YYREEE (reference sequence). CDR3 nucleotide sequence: TGTGCCAGCAGCTTGGGCGGCCGGGCGGGGGTAGAGACCCAGTACTTC. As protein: CASSLGGRAGVETQYF.

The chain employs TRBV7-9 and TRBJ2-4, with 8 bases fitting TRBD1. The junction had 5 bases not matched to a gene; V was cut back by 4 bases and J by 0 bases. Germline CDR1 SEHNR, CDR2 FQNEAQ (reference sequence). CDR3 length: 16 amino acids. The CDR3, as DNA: TGTGCCAGCAGCTCCACAGGGGGTTTAGCCAAAAACATTCAGTACTTC. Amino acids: CASSSTGGLAKNIQYF.

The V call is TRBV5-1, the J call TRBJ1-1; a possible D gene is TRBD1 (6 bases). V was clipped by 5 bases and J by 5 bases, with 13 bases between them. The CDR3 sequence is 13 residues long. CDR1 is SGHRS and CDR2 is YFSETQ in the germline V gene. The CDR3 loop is CASSSEGVTEAFF. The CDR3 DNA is TGCGCCAGCAGTTCCGAGGGGGTAACTGAAGCTTTCTTT.

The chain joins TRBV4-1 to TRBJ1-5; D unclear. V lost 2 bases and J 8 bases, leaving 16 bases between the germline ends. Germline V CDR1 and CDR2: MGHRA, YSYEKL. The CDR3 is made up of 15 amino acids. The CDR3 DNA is TGCGCCAGCAGCCAACCTTCGTCAGGTGGAAAGCCCCAGCATTTT. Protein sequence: CASSQPSSGGKPQHF.

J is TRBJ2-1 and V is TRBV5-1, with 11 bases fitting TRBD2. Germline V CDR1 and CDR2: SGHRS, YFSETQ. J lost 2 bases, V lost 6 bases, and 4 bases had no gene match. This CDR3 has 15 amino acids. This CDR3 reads CASTWGLAAYNEQFF. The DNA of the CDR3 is TGCGCCAGCACTTGGGGACTAGCGGCCTACAATGAGCAGTTCTTC.

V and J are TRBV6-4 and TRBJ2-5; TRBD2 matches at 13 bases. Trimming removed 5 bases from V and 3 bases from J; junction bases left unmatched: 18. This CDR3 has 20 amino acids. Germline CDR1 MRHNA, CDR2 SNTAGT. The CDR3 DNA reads TGTGCCAGCAGTAATGACGGGACTAGCGGGATCAGAACCGTCAAAGAGACCCAGTACTTC. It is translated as CASSNDGTSGIRTVKETQYF.

The CDR3 coding sequence is TGTGCCAGCTCACCTCGGTCCGGGATCGTGGTCTACGAGCAGTACTTC. Its protein is CASSPRSGIVVYEQYF. This chain uses TRBV18 with TRBJ2-7, with D tentatively TRBD2 (5 bases). The ends were cut back, 3 bases at V and 3 bases at J, with 18 bases in the middle. The CDR3 length is 16 residues. Germline V CDR1 and CDR2: KGHSH, LQKENI.

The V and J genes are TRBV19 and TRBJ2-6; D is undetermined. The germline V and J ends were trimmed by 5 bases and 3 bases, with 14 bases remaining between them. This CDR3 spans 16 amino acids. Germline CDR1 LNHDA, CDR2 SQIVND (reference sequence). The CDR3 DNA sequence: TGTGCCAGTAGTCCTGGCCTGCGGAGTGGGGCCAACGTCCTGACTTTC. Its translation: CASSPGLRSGANVLTF.

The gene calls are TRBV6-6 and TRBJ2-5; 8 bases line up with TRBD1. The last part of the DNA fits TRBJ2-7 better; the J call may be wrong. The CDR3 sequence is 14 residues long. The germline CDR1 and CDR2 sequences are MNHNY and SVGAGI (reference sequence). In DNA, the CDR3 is TGTGCCAGCAGTTCCGGACAGGGACTCTACGAGCAGTACTTC. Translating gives CASSSGQGLYEQYF.

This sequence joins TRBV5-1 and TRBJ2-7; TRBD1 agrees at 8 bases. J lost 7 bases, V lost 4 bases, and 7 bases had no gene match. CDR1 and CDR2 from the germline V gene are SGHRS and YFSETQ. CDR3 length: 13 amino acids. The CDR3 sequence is CASSVDTGGEQYF. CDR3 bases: TGCGCCAGCAGCGTCGACACAGGGGGGGAGCAGTACTTC. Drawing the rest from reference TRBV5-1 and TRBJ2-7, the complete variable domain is KAGVTQTPRYLIKTRGQQVTLSCSPISGHRSVSWYQQTPGQGLQFLFEYFSETQRNKGNFPGRFSGRQFSNSRSEMNVSTLELGDSALYLCASSVDTGGEQYFGPGTRLTVT.

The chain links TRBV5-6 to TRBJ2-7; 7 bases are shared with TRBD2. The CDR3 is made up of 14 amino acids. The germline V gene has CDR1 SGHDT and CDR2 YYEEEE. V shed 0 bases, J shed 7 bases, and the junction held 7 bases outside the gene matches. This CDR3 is CASSLASGLWEQYF. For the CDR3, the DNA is TGTGCCAGCAGCTTGGCTAGCGGCCTTTGGGAGCAGTACTTC.

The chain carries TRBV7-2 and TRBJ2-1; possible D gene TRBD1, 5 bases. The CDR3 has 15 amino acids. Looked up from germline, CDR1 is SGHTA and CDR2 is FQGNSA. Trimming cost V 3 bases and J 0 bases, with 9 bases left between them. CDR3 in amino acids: CASSFGQSSYNEQFF. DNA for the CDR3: TGTGCCAGCAGCTTCGGACAAAGCTCCTACAATGAGCAGTTCTTC.

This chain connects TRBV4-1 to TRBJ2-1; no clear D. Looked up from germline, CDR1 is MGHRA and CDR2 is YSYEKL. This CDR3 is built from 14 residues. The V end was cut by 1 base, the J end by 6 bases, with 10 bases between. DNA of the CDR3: TGCGCCAGCAGCCAAGTTCTGTACTCCAATGAGCAGTTCTTC. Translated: CASSQVLYSNEQFF.

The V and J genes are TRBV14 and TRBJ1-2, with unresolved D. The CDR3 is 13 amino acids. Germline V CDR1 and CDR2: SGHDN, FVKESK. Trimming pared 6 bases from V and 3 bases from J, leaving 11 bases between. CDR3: CASSEDRYYGYTF. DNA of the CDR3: TGTGCCAGCAGTGAGGATAGGTACTATGGCTACACCTTC.

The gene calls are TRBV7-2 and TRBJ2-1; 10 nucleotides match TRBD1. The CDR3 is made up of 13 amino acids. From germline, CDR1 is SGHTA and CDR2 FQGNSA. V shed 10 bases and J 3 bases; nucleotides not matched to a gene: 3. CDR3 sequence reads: CATGTGVYNEQFF. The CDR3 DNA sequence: TGTGCCACCGGGACAGGGGTCTACAATGAGCAGTTCTTC.